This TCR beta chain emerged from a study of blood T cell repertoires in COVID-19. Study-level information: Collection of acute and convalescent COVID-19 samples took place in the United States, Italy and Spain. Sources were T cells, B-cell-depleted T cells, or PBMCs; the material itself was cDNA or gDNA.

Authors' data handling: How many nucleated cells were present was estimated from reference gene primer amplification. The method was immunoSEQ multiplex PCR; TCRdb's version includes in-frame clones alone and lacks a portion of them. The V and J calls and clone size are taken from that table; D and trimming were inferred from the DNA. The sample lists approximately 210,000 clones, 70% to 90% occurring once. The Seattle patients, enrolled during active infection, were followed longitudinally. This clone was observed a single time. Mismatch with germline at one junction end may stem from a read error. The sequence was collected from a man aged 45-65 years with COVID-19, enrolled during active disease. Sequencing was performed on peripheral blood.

CDR3 bases: TGTGCCAGCAGTTTTAGCAGGGGGCTCACGATACTCTTC. This encodes CASSFSRGLTILF. The chain has TRBV12-3 or TRBV12-4 and TRBJ2-1; the match to TRBD1 covers 8 bases. CDR3 length equals 13 residues.